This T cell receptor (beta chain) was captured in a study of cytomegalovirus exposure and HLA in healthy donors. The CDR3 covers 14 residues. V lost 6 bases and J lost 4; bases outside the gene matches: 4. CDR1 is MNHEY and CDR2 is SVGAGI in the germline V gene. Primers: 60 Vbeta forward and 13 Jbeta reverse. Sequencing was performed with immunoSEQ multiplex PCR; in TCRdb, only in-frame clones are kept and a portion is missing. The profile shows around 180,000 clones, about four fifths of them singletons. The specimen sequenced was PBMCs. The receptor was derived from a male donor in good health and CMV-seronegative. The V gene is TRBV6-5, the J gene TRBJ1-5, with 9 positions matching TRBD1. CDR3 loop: CASRSGTGNQPQHF. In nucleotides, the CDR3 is TGTGCCAGCAGGTCCGGGACAGGGAATCAGCCCCAGCATTTT.